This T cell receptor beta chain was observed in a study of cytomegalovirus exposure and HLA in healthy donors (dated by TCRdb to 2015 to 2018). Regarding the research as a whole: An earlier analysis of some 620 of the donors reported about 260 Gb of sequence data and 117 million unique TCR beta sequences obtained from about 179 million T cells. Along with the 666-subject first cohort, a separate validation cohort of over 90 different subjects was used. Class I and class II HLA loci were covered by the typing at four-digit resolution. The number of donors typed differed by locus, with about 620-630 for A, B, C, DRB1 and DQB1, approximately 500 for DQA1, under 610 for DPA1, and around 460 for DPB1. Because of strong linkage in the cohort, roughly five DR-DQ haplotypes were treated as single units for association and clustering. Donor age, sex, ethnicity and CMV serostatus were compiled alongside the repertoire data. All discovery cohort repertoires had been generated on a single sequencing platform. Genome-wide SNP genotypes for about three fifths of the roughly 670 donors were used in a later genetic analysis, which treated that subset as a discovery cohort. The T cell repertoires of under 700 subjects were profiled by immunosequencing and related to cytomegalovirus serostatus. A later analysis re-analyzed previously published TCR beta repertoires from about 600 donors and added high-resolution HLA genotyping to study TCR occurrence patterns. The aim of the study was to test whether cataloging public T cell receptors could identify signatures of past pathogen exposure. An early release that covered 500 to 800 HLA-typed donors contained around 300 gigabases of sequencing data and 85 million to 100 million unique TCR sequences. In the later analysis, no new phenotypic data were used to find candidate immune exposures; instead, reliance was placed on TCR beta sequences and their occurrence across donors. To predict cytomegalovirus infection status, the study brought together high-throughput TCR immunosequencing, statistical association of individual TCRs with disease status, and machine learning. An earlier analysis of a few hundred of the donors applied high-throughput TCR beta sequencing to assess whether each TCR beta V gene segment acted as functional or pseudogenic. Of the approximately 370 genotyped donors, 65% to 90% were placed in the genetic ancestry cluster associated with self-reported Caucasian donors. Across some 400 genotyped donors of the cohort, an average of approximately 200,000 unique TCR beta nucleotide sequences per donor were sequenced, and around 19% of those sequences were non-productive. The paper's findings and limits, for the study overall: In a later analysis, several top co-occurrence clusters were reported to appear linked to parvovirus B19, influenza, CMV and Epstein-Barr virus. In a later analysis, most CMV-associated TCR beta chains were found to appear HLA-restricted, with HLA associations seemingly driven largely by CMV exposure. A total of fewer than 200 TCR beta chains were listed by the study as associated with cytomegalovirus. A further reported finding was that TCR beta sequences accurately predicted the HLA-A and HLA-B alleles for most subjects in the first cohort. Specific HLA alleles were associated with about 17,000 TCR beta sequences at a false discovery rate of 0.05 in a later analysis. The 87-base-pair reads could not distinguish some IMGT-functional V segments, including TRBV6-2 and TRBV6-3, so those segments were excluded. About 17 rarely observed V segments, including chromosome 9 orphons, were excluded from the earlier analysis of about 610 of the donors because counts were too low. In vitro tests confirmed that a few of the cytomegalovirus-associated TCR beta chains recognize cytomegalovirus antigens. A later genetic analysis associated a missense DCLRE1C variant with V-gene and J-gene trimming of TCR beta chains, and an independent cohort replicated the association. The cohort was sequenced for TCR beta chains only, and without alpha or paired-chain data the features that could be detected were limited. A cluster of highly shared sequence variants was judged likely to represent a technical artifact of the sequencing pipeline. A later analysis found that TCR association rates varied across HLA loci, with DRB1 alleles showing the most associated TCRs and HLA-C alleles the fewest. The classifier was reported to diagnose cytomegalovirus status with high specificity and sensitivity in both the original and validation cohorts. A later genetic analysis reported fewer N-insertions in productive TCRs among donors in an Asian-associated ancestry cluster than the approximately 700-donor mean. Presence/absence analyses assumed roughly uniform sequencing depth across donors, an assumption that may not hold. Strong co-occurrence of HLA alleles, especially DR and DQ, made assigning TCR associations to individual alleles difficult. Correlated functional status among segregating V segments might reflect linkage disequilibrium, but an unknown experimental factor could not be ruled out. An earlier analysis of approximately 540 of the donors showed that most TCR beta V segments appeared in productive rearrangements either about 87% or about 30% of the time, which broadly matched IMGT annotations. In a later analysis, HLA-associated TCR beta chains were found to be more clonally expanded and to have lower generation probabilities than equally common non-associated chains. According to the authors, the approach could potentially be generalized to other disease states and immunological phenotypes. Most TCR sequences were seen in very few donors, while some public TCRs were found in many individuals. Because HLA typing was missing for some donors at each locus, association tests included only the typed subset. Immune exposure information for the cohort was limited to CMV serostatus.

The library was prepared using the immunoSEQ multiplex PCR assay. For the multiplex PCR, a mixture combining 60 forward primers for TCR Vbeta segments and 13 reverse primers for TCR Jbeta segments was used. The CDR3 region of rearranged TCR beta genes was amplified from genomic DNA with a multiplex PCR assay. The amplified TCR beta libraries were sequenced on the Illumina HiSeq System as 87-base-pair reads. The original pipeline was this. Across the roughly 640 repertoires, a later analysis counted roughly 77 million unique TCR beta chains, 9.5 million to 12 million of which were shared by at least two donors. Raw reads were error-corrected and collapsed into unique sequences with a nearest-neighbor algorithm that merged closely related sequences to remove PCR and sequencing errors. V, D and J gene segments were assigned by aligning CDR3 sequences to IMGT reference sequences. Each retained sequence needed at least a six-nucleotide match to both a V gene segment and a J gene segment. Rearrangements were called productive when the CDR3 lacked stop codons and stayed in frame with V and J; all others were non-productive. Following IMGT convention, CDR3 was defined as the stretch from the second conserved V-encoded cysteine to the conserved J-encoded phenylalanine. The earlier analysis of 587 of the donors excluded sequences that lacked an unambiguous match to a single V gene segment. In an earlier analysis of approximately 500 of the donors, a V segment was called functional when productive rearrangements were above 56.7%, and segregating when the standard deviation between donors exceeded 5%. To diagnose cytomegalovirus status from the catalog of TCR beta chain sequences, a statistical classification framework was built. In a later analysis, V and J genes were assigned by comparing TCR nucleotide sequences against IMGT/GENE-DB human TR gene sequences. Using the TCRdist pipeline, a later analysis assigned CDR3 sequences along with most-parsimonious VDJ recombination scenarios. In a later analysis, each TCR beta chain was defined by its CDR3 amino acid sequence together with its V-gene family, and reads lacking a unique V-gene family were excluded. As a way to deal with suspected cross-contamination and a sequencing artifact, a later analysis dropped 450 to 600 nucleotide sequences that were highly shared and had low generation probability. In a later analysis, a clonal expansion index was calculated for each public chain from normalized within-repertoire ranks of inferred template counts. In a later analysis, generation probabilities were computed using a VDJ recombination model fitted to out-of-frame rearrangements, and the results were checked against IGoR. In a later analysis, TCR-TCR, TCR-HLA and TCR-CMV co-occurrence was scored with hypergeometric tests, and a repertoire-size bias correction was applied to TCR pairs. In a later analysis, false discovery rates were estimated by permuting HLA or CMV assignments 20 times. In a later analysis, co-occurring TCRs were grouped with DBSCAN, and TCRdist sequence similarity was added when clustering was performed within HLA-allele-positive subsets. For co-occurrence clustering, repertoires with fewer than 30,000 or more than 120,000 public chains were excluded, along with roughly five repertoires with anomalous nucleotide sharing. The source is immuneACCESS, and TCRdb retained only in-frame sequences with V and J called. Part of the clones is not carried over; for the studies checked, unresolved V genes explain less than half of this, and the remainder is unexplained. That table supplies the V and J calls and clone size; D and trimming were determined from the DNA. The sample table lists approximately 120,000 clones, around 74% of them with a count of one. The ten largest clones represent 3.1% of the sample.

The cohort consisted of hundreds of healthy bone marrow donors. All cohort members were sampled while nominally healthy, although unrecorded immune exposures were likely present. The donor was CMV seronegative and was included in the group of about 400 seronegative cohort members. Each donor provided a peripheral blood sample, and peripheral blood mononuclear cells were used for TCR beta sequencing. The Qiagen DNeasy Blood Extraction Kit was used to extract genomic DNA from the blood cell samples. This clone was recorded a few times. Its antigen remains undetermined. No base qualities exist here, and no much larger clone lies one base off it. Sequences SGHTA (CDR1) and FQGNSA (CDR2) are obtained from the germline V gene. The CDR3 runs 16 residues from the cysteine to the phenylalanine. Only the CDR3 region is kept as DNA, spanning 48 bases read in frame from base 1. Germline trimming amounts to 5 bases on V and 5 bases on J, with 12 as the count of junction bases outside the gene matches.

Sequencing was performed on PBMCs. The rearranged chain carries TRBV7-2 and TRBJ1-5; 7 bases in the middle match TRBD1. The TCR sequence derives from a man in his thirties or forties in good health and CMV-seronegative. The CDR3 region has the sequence CASSLLGGGSDQPQHF. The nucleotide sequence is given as TGTGCCAGCAGCCTACTTGGAGGGGGCTCGGATCAGCCCCAGCATTTT.